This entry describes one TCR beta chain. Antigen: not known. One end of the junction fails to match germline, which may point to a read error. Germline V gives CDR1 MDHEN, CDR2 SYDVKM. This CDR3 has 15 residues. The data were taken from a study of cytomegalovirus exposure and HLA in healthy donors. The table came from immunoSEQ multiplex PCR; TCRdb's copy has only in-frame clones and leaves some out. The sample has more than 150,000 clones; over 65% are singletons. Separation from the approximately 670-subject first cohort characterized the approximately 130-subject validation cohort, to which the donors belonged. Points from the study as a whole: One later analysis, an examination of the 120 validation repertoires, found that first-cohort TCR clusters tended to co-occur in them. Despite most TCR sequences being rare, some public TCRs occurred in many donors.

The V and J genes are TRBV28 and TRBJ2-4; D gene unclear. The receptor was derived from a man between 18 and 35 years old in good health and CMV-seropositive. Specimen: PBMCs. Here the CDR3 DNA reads TGTGCCAGCAGTTTCCCCTCCCAAACGGGTGATGGATGGGACTTC. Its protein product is CASSFPSQTGDGWDF. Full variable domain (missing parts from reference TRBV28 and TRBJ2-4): DVKVTQSSRYLVKRTGEKVFLECVQDMDHENMFWYRQDPGLGLRLIYFSYDVKMKEKGDIPEGYSVSREKKERFSLILESASTNQTSMYLCASSFPSQTGDGWDFGAGTRLSVL.